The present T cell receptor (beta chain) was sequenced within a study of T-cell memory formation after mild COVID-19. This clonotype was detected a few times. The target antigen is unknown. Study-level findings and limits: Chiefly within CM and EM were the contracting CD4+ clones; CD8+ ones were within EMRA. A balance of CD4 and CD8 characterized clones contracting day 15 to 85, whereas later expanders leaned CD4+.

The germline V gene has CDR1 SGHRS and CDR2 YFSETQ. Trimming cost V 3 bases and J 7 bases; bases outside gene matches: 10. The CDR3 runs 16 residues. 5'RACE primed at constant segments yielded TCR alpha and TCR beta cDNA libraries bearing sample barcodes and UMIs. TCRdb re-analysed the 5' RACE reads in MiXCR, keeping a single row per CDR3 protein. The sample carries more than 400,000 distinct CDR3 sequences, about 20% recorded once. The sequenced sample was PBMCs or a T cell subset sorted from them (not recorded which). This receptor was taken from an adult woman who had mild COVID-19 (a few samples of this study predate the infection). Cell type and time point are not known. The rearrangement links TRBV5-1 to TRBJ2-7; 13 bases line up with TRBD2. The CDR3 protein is CASSSRTSGRSEEQYF. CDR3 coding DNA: TGCGCCAGCAGCTCCCGGACTAGCGGGAGATCGGAGGAGCAGTACTTC.